This section outlines one TCR beta chain sequence together with its context. Its antigen remains unidentified. In the PCR, 60 Vbeta and 13 Jbeta primers were used. Measured with immunoSEQ multiplex PCR; TCRdb has only the in-frame clones, and not every one. The sample lists approximately 210,000 clones; around 80% were seen once. This entry is derived from a study of cytomegalovirus exposure and HLA in healthy donors. These donors counted as nominally healthy when sampled, but unrecorded immune exposures were likely. The germline gives CDR1 SGDLS, CDR2 YYNGEE. V lost 7 bases, J lost 3 bases, and 13 bases lay in between. This CDR3 contains 14 residues. Notes on the study in general: Specificity of three CMV-associated chains for CMV antigens was verified in vitro. The authors judged a highly shared variant cluster likely a sequencing artifact. In a later analysis, across HLA loci, associated TCR counts were highest for DRB1, lowest for HLA-C.

This TCR came from a man younger than 30 in good health and CMV-seronegative. The sequencing input was PBMCs. This sequence joins TRBV9 and TRBJ1-4; the D gene is possibly TRBD1 (5 bases). In nucleotides, the CDR3 is TGTGCCAGCTCCCCCAGGGCGGCTAATGAAAAACTGTTTTTT. Protein: CASSPRAANEKLFF. Variable domain in full (rest from reference TRBV9 and TRBJ1-4): DSGVTQTPKHLITATGQRVTLRCSPRSGDLSVYWYQQSLDQGLQFLIQYYNGEERAKGNILERFSAQQFPDLHSELNLSSLELGDSALYFCASSPRAANEKLFFGSGTQLSVL.